This T cell receptor beta chain was profiled in a study of blood T cell repertoires in COVID-19. For the study at large: The study drew acute and convalescent COVID-19 samples from the United States, Italy and Spain. The cDNA or gDNA used as material had been derived from T cells, B-cell-depleted T cells, or PBMCs.

CDR3 length: 11 amino acids. The V gene's germline CDR1 is SGHTS and CDR2 YDEGEE. Trimming shortened V by 5 bases and J by 4 bases, and 6 bases separated the two germline ends. Authors' methods: Counts of nucleated cells, estimated from reference gene primer amplification, were obtained. Here immunoSEQ multiplex PCR was the method, and the copy in TCRdb shows in-frame clones only, minus some. That table gives V, J and clone size, and the DNA gave D and trimming. This sample has over 55,000 clones, with 87% found just once. The TCR comes from a woman at least 80 years old with COVID-19, enrolled during active disease. The sequencing input was peripheral blood. The rearrangement uses TRBV5-8 and TRBJ1-1, with D hard to call. This CDR3 reads CASSLITEAFF. The CDR3, as DNA: TGTGCCAGCAGTCTTATCACTGAAGCTTTCTTT.